One sample yielded the 12 T cell receptor beta chains listed below, sequenced in a study of control samples from healthy donors and cancer patients. The method was immunoSEQ multiplex PCR; TCRdb's version includes in-frame clones alone and lacks a portion of them. There are roughly 41,000 clones in the sample; around 94% occur only once, and roughly a quarter lies in the top ten. The specimen was blood. The origin of the receptors is a man between 60 and 70 years old in good health.

The chain carries TRBV2 and TRBJ1-1, with D unresolved. CDR3 length: 13 amino acids. Trimming took 7 bases from V and 6 from J, leaving 15 bases between them. The germline V gene has CDR1 SNHLY and CDR2 FYNNEI. CDR3 sequence: CASTREGRSEAFF. CDR3 coding DNA: TGTGCCAGCACCCGAGAAGGGCGGTCTGAAGCTTTCTTT.

This chain uses TRBV2 with TRBJ1-2; tentative D call: TRBD1 (6 bases). Germline assignment: CDR1 SNHLY and CDR2 FYNNEI. The CDR3 length is 13 residues. V was clipped by 3 bases and J by 8 bases, with 13 bases between them. The CDR3 is CASSEVRTDGYTF. The CDR3 coding sequence is TGTGCCAGCAGTGAGGTCAGGACAGACGGCTACACCTTC.

The genes are TRBV4-2 and TRBJ2-7; D is unclear. Germline lookup yields CDR1 LGHNA and CDR2 YNFKEQ. V was pared by 4 bases and J by 0 bases, with 13 bases between. This CDR3 contains 15 residues. The CDR3 spells CASSRLLDGSYEQYF. DNA of the CDR3: TGTGCCAGCAGCCGCCTCTTGGACGGCTCCTACGAGCAGTACTTC.

The rearrangement joins TRBV5-3 to TRBJ1-5; 10 nucleotides line up with TRBD1. TRBV5-3 has ORF status, its function being uncertain. V dropped 4 bases and J dropped 2; count of bases not matched to a gene: 3. The CDR3 runs to 15 residues. Here the CDR3 reads CARSPGQGGNQPQHF. In DNA, the CDR3 is TGTGCCAGAAGCCCTGGACAGGGGGGCAATCAGCCCCAGCATTTT.

The J gene is TRBJ2-5, the V gene TRBV29-1; D unclear. Germline V CDR1 and CDR2: SQVTM, ANQGSEA. This CDR3 is built from 17 residues. The V and J ends lost 3 bases and 3 bases respectively, with 23 bases between them. As DNA, the CDR3 is TGCAGCGTTGACCCACTTATCATTACGGCGGATAAAGAGACCCAGTACTTC. It codes for CSVDPLIITADKETQYF.

The chain couples TRBV12-3 or TRBV12-4 to TRBJ1-4; tentative D call: TRBD1 (5 bases). This CDR3 has 13 residues. The CDR3 DNA reads TGTGCAGCCACGGCAGGGCGTAATGAAAAACTGTTTTTT. Its translation is CAATAGRNEKLFF.

J is TRBJ2-7 and V is TRBV24-1, with 10 bases identical to TRBD2. The CDR3 is 15 amino acids. Unmatched junction bases numbered 8, after V lost 3 bases and J lost 7 bases. CDR1 and CDR2 from the germline V gene are KGHDR and SFDVKD. DNA for the CDR3: TGTGCCACCAGTGATCAGCGGGAGGGACAAGAGGAGCAGTACTTC. Its translation is CATSDQREGQEEQYF.

This rearrangement joins TRBV27 to TRBJ2-3, with no clear D. The germline V and J ends were trimmed by 2 bases and 5 bases, with 11 bases remaining between them. The germline CDR1 and CDR2 sequences are MNHEY and SMNVEV (reference sequence). CDR3 length equals 14 residues. The CDR3 DNA reads as TGTGCCAGCAGTTTAAGGCCAGGCGGAGATACGCAGTATTTT. It is translated as CASSLRPGGDTQYF.

This chain links TRBV29-1 with TRBJ1-2; perhaps TRBD1 as D (5 bases). Germline CDR1 and CDR2: SQVTM and ANQGSEA. The germline V and J ends were trimmed by 3 bases and 5 bases, with 10 bases remaining between them. The CDR3 consists of 12 residues. For the CDR3, the DNA is TGCAGCGTTGACCGGGGCACGTATGGCTACACCTTC. Protein sequence: CSVDRGTYGYTF.

The chain recombines TRBV19 with TRBJ1-6; D remains unclear. Per germline, CDR1 LNHDA and CDR2 SQIVND (reference sequence). The germline V and J ends were trimmed by 5 bases and 6 bases, with 17 bases remaining between them. CDR3 length equals 16 residues. The CDR3 DNA reads TGTGCCAGTAGTCCAACCCCTATGGGGAGTAATTCACCCCTCCACTTT. It translates to CASSPTPMGSNSPLHF.

This chain joins TRBV11-1 and TRBJ2-1; D is undetermined. V lost 1 base and J lost 8, with 9 bases in between. Germline CDR1 SGHAT, CDR2 FQDESV (reference sequence). The CDR3 sequence is 13 residues long. The CDR3 reads CASSLGPIYEQFF. As DNA, the CDR3 is TGTGCCAGCAGCTTAGGGCCAATCTATGAGCAGTTCTTC.

DNA of the CDR3: TGTGCCAGCAGCTTAGTAGCTAGCGGCACAGATACGCAGTATTTT. Amino acid sequence: CASSLVASGTDTQYF. The chain couples TRBV7-2 to TRBJ2-3, with D tentatively TRBD2 (6 bases). This CDR3 has 15 residues. Germline-derived CDR1 and CDR2 are SGHTA and FQGNSA. V was pared by 1 base and J by 1 base, with 9 bases between.